This passage covers 30 T cell receptor beta chains from one sample sequenced in a study of shared clonotypes between healthy human individuals. Naive CD8 cells, CD45RO-negative and positively selected for CCR7, excluded terminally differentiated effector memory CD45RA+ cells. Some clones are missing from TCRdb's copy, which holds only in-frame ones; the method was immunoSEQ multiplex PCR. The sample has some 2,100,000 clones, more than 85% seen once. Sequencing input: naive CD8+ T cells from PBMCs. These receptors were obtained from a man between 18 and 29 years old in good health. Some clones in this sample may be carry-over from other donors' samples.

The chain couples TRBV7-2 to TRBJ1-2; the D is unclear. Germline lookup yields CDR1 SGHTA and CDR2 FQGNSA. V gave up 1 base and J gave up 5 bases, with 11 bases separating them. CDR3 length: 14 amino acids. CDR3 nucleotide sequence: TGTGCCAGCAGCTTAGTAGTCCCACAGTATGGCTACACCTTC. The encoded protein is CASSLVVPQYGYTF. Supplemented by reference TRBV7-2 and TRBJ1-2, the full variable domain reads GAGVSQSPSNKVTEKGKDVELRCDPISGHTALYWYRQSLGQGLEFLIYFQGNSAPDKSGLPSDRFSAERTGGSVSTLTIQRTQQEDSAVYLCASSLVVPQYGYTFGSGTRLTVV.

V usage is TRBV4-3 and J usage is TRBJ1-2, with a weak D call TRBD1 (5 bases). Germline V gene lookup returns CDR1 LGHNA and CDR2 YSLEER. The V end was cut by 1 base, the J end by 3 bases, with 9 bases between. This CDR3 has 14 amino acids. CDR3 sequence reads: CASSQVRGDYGYTF. The CDR3 coding sequence is TGCGCCAGCAGCCAAGTTCGGGGCGACTATGGCTACACCTTC.

The CDR3 DNA is TGTGCCAGCAGACCGGACTTTCTCAGCAGCTACGAGCAGTACTTC. This sequence encodes CASRPDFLSSYEQYF. V and J are TRBV2 and TRBJ2-7; D is possibly TRBD2 (5 bases). Germline-derived CDR1 and CDR2 are SNHLY and FYNNEI. The CDR3 is 15 residues long. V was pared by 6 bases and J by 3 bases, with 18 bases between.

The rearrangement joins TRBV30 to TRBJ2-7; possibly TRBD2 for D (6 bases). The germline V gene encodes CDR1 GTSNPN and CDR2 SVGIG (reference sequence). V shed 1 base and J shed 6 bases, with 13 bases lying between them. The CDR3 is made up of 13 amino acids. CDR3 nucleotides: TGTGCCTGGAGTGCGGGAGAAGGGGTCGAGCAGTACTTC. The encoded protein is CAWSAGEGVEQYF.

The V call is TRBV13, the J call TRBJ2-4, with a weak D call TRBD1 (6 bases). The CDR3 consists of 14 residues. Trimming stripped 5 bases from V and 5 bases from J, with 13 bases between. Germline V gene lookup returns CDR1 PRHDT and CDR2 FYEKMQ (reference sequence). CDR3 nucleotide sequence: TGTGCCAGCAGCCCCCTGACAGGCGAAAACATTCAGTACTTC. Translated: CASSPLTGENIQYF.

The V and J genes are TRBV7-9 and TRBJ2-1; TRBD2 aligns across 11 bases. CDR3 size: 15 residues. J gave up 7 bases and V 6 bases, and 8 bases lay outside the gene matches. CDR1 and CDR2 (germline): SEHNR, FQNEAQ (reference sequence). The CDR3 protein is CASSYGTSGYNEQFF. CDR3 sequence (DNA): TGTGCCAGCAGTTATGGGACTAGCGGCTATAATGAGCAGTTCTTC. Variable domain in full (rest from reference TRBV7-9 and TRBJ2-1): DTGVSQNPRHKITKRGQNVTFRCDPISEHNRLYWYRQTLGQGPEFLTYFQNEAQLEKSRLLSDRFSAERPKGSFSTLEIQRTEQGDSAMYLCASSYGTSGYNEQFFGPGTRLTVL.

This chain joins TRBV9 and TRBJ2-3; 8 bases map to TRBD1. CDR3 size: 15 residues. The V gene end was trimmed by 7 bases and the J gene end by 9 bases; junction bases not matched to a gene: 16. CDR1 is SGDLS, CDR2 YYNGEE, per germline. The CDR3 DNA is TGTGCCAGCGGACAGGGTTTGCTAGGGAGCGGGACGCAGTATTTT. Its translation is CASGQGLLGSGTQYF.

This clone was observed once. The rearrangement links TRBV4-1 to TRBJ2-7; the D is unclear. Trimming took off 2 bases at V and 2 bases at J, with 10 bases between the two ends. The CDR3 spans 14 residues. In germline, CDR1 is MGHRA, CDR2 YSYEKL. CDR3 nucleotides: TGCGCCAGCAGCCAAAAGGGCAGTACCTACGAGCAGTACTTC. Protein product: CASSQKGSTYEQYF.

This rearrangement joins TRBV6-5 to TRBJ2-3; D remains ambiguous. The CDR3 has 11 amino acids. Germline CDR1 reads MNHEY; CDR2 reads SVGAGI. The V gene lost 7 bases and the J gene lost 6 bases, with 8 bases spanning the gap. The CDR3 DNA follows: TGTGCCAGCACTGAAGGGGATACGCAGTATTTT. Translated, it gives CASTEGDTQYF.

The genes are TRBV7-3 and TRBJ2-1; D unclear. Trimming pared 8 bases from V and 5 bases from J, leaving 13 bases between. This CDR3 spans 13 amino acids. Germline V gene sequence: CDR1 SGHTA, CDR2 FQGTGA. Here the CDR3 DNA reads TGTGCCAGCTCGCCCCGGCCTGACAATGAGCAGTTCTTC. This sequence encodes CASSPRPDNEQFF.

V is TRBV28 and J is TRBJ1-2; D possibly corresponds to TRBD1 (6 bases). CDR1 and CDR2 (germline): MDHEN, SYDVKM. Trimming removed 5 bases from V and 6 bases from J, with 19 bases in between. The CDR3 is made up of 15 amino acids. CDR3 DNA: TGTGCCAGCAGTCCCCCGGGGGCGCGAATGCATGGCTACACCTTC. This gives the protein CASSPPGARMHGYTF.

With respect to this clone: Other DNA sequences in this sample translate to the same CDR3. The chain joins TRBV19 to TRBJ2-7, with TRBD1 matching 9 bases. With 1 base clipped from V and 2 bases from J, the junction kept 0 bases outside the gene matches. Germline V gives CDR1 LNHDA, CDR2 SQIVND (reference sequence). The CDR3 has 14 amino acids. The CDR3 DNA reads as TGTGCCAGTAGTATAGGGGACAGGGCCTACGAGCAGTACTTC. It encodes CASSIGDRAYEQYF.

The chain joins TRBV29-1 to TRBJ2-2; no clear D gene. This CDR3 contains 11 residues. Trimming shortened V by 4 bases and J by 6 bases, and 6 bases separated the two germline ends. CDR1 is SQVTM, CDR2 ANQGSEA, per germline. In DNA form, the CDR3 reads TGCAGCGTTGGGTATGCCGGGGAGCTGTTTTTT. This gives the protein CSVGYAGELFF.

This clone came up a few times. The sample holds other DNA sequences that translate to the same CDR3. The rearrangement uses TRBV2 and TRBJ2-7; TRBD2 might be the D (5 bases). The CDR3 consists of 13 residues. The germline gives CDR1 SNHLY, CDR2 FYNNEI. V was trimmed by 1 base and J by 1 base, leaving 5 bases between them. The CDR3 coding sequence is TGTGCCAGCAGTGAAGGCGGGTCCTACGAGCAGTACTTC. Translated, it gives CASSEGGSYEQYF.

The CDR3 bases are TGTGCCAGCAGTTTACCCGGGACAGGGAATACCTACGAGCAGTACTTC. Amino acid sequence: CASSLPGTGNTYEQYF. The chain employs TRBV28 and TRBJ2-7; 9 bases agree with TRBD1. Germline CDR1 reads MDHEN; CDR2 reads SYDVKM. V lost 2 bases to trimming and J lost 2 bases; unmatched junction nucleotides: 7. The CDR3 loop spans 16 amino acids.

V is TRBV28 and J is TRBJ2-7, with 11 bases lining up with TRBD2. With V trimmed by 3 bases and J by 2 bases, 3 bases remained unmatched. The CDR3 contains 15 residues. From germline, CDR1 is MDHEN and CDR2 SYDVKM. CDR3 protein: CASSFGTSGPYEQYF. The CDR3, as DNA: TGTGCCAGCAGTTTCGGGACTAGCGGTCCCTACGAGCAGTACTTC.

The chain employs TRBV6-5 and TRBJ2-7; 7 bases line up with TRBD1. Germline trimming cut 6 bases from V and 5 bases from J; bases unmatched to any gene: 7. Germline CDR1 and CDR2: MNHEY and SVGAGI. CDR3 length equals 13 residues. The CDR3 DNA reads TGTGCCAGCAGAGAGACAGGGTCTCACGAGCAGTACTTC. Translation gives CASRETGSHEQYF.

This clone was counted once. The chain is built from TRBV19 and TRBJ2-7, with no clear D. The germline CDR1 and CDR2 sequences are LNHDA and SQIVND (reference sequence). CDR3 length equals 11 residues. Deletions cut 9 bases from V and 4 bases from J, with 10 bases between. CDR3 nucleotide sequence: TGTGCCAGCCGTGGTGAGTACGAGCAGTACTTC. Translation gives CASRGEYEQYF.

The rearrangement joins TRBV7-9 to TRBJ2-3, with unresolved D. Per germline, CDR1 SEHNR and CDR2 FQNEAQ (reference sequence). The V end was cut by 5 bases, the J end by 4 bases, with 16 bases between. The CDR3 runs 15 residues. The chain's CDR3 is CASSPRDLVADTQYF. For the CDR3, the DNA is TGTGCCAGCAGCCCCCGAGATCTAGTCGCAGATACGCAGTATTTT.

This clone was observed a single time. The CDR3 here is CASSVDFEHRDSSYNEQFF. In nucleotides, the CDR3 is TGTGCCAGCAGCGTAGATTTCGAACATCGAGACAGCTCCTACAATGAGCAGTTCTTC. J is TRBJ2-1 and V is TRBV9; D might be TRBD1 (5 bases). Germline CDR1 is SGDLS and CDR2 is YYNGEE. Trimming stripped 0 bases from V and 0 bases from J, with 19 bases between. The CDR3 is made up of 19 amino acids.

The chain is built from TRBV21-1 and TRBJ2-7; TRBD2, as called in the table, went unchecked against the DNA. TRBV21-1 is noted as a pseudogene. This CDR3 spans 14 amino acids. The CDR3 sequence is CASSKLDFTYEQYF. CDR3 bases: TGTGCCAGCAGCAAATTAGATTTTACCTACGAGCAGTACTTC.

The chain joins TRBV7-9 to TRBJ2-1; possibly TRBD2 for D (6 bases). V dropped 6 bases and J dropped 9 bases, with 12 bases sitting between them. The germline gives CDR1 SEHNR, CDR2 FQNEAQ (reference sequence). The CDR3 covers 12 residues. The CDR3 sequence is CASRSLALEQFF. The DNA for the CDR3 is TGTGCCAGCAGGTCACTAGCTCTTGAGCAGTTCTTC.

J is TRBJ2-2 and V is TRBV2; 10 nucleotides align to TRBD1. Trimming removed 6 bases from V and 0 bases from J; junction bases left unmatched: 7. Germline assignment: CDR1 SNHLY and CDR2 FYNNEI. The CDR3 spans 17 residues. The CDR3 is CASRGDRGNSNTGELFF. In DNA form, the CDR3 reads TGTGCCAGCAGGGGGGACAGGGGAAATTCGAACACCGGGGAGCTGTTTTTT.

The chain joins TRBV5-1 to TRBJ2-1; 9 bases agree with TRBD1. This CDR3 is built from 15 residues. Trimming took 0 bases from V and 4 from J; bases not matched to a gene: 2. In germline, CDR1 is SGHRS, CDR2 YFSETQ. The CDR3 is CASSLDGTGYNEQFF. The CDR3 nucleotides are TGCGCCAGCAGCTTGGACGGGACAGGGTACAATGAGCAGTTCTTC.

The rearrangement uses TRBV27 and TRBJ2-3; TRBD2 agrees at 9 bases. Germline values: CDR1 MNHEY, CDR2 SMNVEV (reference sequence). The CDR3 is 16 residues long. V was clipped by 6 bases and J by 1 base; unmatched bases: 8. CDR3 residues: CASSLLWTSGTDTQYF. As DNA, the CDR3 is TGTGCCAGCAGCCTCCTCTGGACTAGCGGCACAGATACGCAGTATTTT.

The chain is built from TRBV2 and TRBJ1-5; D not resolved. This CDR3 region has 15 residues. CDR1 SNHLY and CDR2 FYNNEI come from the germline V gene. V was trimmed by 1 base and J by 3 bases, leaving 10 bases between them. Here the CDR3 reads CASSEGTQFNQPQHF. CDR3 in DNA: TGTGCCAGCAGTGAAGGGACTCAGTTCAATCAGCCCCAGCATTTT. The full variable domain, in which reference TRBV2 and TRBJ1-5 provide the parts outside the CDR3, is EPEVTQTPSHQVTQMGQEVILRCVPISNHLYFYWYRQILGQKVEFLVSFYNNEISEKSEIFDDQFSVERPDGSNFTLKIRSTKLEDSAMYFCASSEGTQFNQPQHFGDGTRLSIL.

This chain links TRBV4-1 with TRBJ1-1; TRBD1 is a possible D gene (6 bases). The CDR3 consists of 17 residues. Germline CDR1 reads MGHRA; CDR2 reads YSYEKL. The ends were cut back, 2 bases at V and 1 base at J, with 17 bases in the middle. CDR3 nucleotides: TGCGCCAGCAGCCAAATTGAGGGGGAAATATCGAACACTGAAGCTTTCTTT. Protein sequence: CASSQIEGEISNTEAFF.

As regards this clone: A much larger clone differs by one base, so this may be a read error. This sample includes further DNA sequences coding for the same CDR3. The chain links TRBV2 to TRBJ2-5; D gene uncertain. The CDR3 is 11 residues long. The germline V gene has CDR1 SNHLY and CDR2 FYNNEI. The V end lost 6 bases, the J end lost 5 bases, and 7 bases lay between the germline ends. In DNA, the CDR3 is TGTGCCAGCAGCTTGGGGGAGACCCAGTACTTC. Encoded protein: CASSLGETQYF. Using reference TRBV2 and TRBJ2-5 for the parts outside the CDR3, the full variable domain is EPEVTQTPSHQVTQMGQEVILRCVPISNHLYFYWYRQILGQKVEFLVSFYNNEISEKSEIFDDQFSVERPDGSNFTLKIRSTKLEDSAMYFCASSLGETQYFGPGTRLLVL.

The sample holds one count of this clone. The gene calls are TRBV29-1 and TRBJ2-2; D possibly matches TRBD1 or TRBD2 (6 bases each). V was trimmed by 6 bases and J by 5 bases, leaving 10 bases between them. The CDR3 is made up of 12 amino acids. Germline CDR1 reads SQVTM; CDR2 reads ANQGSEA. CDR3: CSVGGQTGELFF. CDR3 coding DNA: TGCAGCGTCGGGGGACAAACCGGGGAGCTGTTTTTT.

The chain employs TRBV29-1 and TRBJ1-4; 10 bases map to TRBD1. With V trimmed by 3 bases and J by 8 bases, 9 bases remained unmatched. The CDR3 covers 15 residues. Germline V gene data show CDR1 as SQVTM and CDR2 as ANQGSEA. The DNA of the CDR3 is TGCAGCGTTGAGGTCCGGGACAGGGGAGACGAAAAACTGTTTTTT. Translating gives CSVEVRDRGDEKLFF. The full variable domain, rest sourced from reference TRBV29-1 and TRBJ1-4, is SAVISQKPSRDICQRGTSLTIQCQVDSQVTMMFWYRQQPGQSLTLIATANQGSEATYESGFVIDKFPISRPNLTFSTLTVSNMSPEDSSIYLCSVEVRDRGDEKLFFGSGTQLSVL.